The 26 T cell receptor beta chains below all came from one sample that was sequenced in a study of early T cells in non-severe SARS-CoV-2 infection. One entry per CDR3 protein results from TCRdb running MiXCR on the 5' RACE reads. The sample records approximately 35,000 distinct CDR3 sequences, under 6.5% being singletons. Sequenced material: whole blood. The source is an adult who was a healthcare worker with PCR-confirmed SARS-CoV-2 infection or an uninfected control (not recorded which).

This rearrangement joins TRBV12-3 or TRBV12-4 to TRBJ2-1; D uncertain. The V gene lost 5 bases and the J gene lost 13 bases, with 18 bases spanning the gap. The CDR3 covers 13 residues. The CDR3 DNA is TGTGCCAGCAGTCGAGACCCGACACTGGAACAGTTCTTC. It encodes CASSRDPTLEQFF.

This clonotype showed up many times. The rearrangement joins TRBV24-1 to TRBJ2-2; TRBD2 agrees at 11 bases. Germline CDR1 is KGHDR and CDR2 is SFDVKD. The CDR3 has 18 amino acids. V lost 2 bases, J lost 0 bases, and 4 bases stayed unmatched. DNA for the CDR3: TGTGCCACCAGTGATTGGGCTAGCGGGGGGCCGAACACCGGGGAGCTGTTTTTT. Its protein product is CATSDWASGGPNTGELFF.

This clonotype occurred a few times. This chain joins TRBV11-2 and TRBJ1-2, with D perhaps TRBD1 (6 bases). Germline V gene data show CDR1 as SGHAT and CDR2 as FQNNGV. This CDR3 is built from 13 residues. Trimming shortened V by 2 bases and J by 8 bases, and 12 bases separated the two germline ends. The CDR3 DNA reads as TGTGCCAGCAGCTTATCCAGGGGTTACGGCTACACCTTC. This sequence encodes CASSLSRGYGYTF.

This clonotype appeared many times. The DNA of the CDR3 is TGTGCCAGCAGTCCTCAGGGTTTGGGGGCCAACGTCCTGACTTTC. Its protein product is CASSPQGLGANVLTF. The chain recombines TRBV6-5 with TRBJ2-6; TRBD1 might be the D (5 bases). Trimming removed 5 bases from V and 4 bases from J, with 12 bases in between. Germline assignment: CDR1 MNHEY and CDR2 SVGAGI. The length of the CDR3 is 15 residues.

The chain uses TRBV6-5 and TRBJ2-3; TRBD2 matches 10 bases. Germline V gene data show CDR1 as MNHEY and CDR2 as SVGAGI. CDR3 length equals 17 residues. V shed 6 bases, J shed 0 bases, and the junction held 9 bases outside the gene matches. CDR3 nucleotide sequence: TGTGCCAGCAGACCTGCTAGCGGGGGTGGGAGCACAGATACGCAGTATTTT. Its protein is CASRPASGGGSTDTQYF.

Many counts were recorded for this clonotype. The genes are TRBV3-1 and TRBJ1-3; TRBD1 agrees at 7 bases. Germline V CDR1 and CDR2: LGHDT, YNNKEL (reference sequence). The CDR3 spans 15 residues. V gave up 5 bases and J gave up 1 base; unmatched junction bases: 5. The CDR3, as DNA: TGTGCCAGCAGCGGGACAGACACTTCTGGAAACACCATATATTTT. It is translated as CASSGTDTSGNTIYF.

This clonotype was found many times. The J gene is TRBJ2-7, the V gene TRBV29-1; D possibly uses TRBD1 or TRBD2 (6 bases each). V dropped 7 bases and J dropped 3 bases, with 19 bases sitting between them. In germline, CDR1 is SQVTM, CDR2 ANQGSEA. The CDR3 is 14 amino acids. Written as DNA, the CDR3 is TGCAGCGGAAGAAGGGGGGATGGAGGCTACGAGCAGTACTTC. This codes for CSGRRGDGGYEQYF.

At least ten counts were recorded for this clonotype. The rearrangement links TRBV28 to TRBJ2-3; either TRBD1 or TRBD2 may fit D (6 bases each). Trimming pared 8 bases from V and 4 bases from J, leaving 13 bases between. The CDR3 loop spans 13 amino acids. The germline gives CDR1 MDHEN, CDR2 SYDVKM. The CDR3 loop reads CASELRGADTQYF. DNA for the CDR3: TGTGCCAGCGAATTAAGGGGGGCAGATACGCAGTATTTT.

The sample holds many counts of this clonotype. The chain employs TRBV6-2 or TRBV6-3 and TRBJ1-4; D call uncertain. Per the germline V gene, CDR1 is MNHEY and CDR2 is SVGEGT. Trimming left V 6 bases short and J 0 bases short, with 8 bases between. The CDR3 runs 14 residues. The CDR3 spells CASSLTATNEKLFF. The CDR3 DNA reads as TGTGCCAGCAGCCTCACCGCAACTAATGAAAAACTGTTTTTT.

This clonotype was seen ten or more times. The chain carries TRBV7-7 and TRBJ2-5; 7 positions agree with TRBD2. Losses at the gene ends were 5 bases for V and 8 bases for J; bases not matched to a gene: 2. Germline V gives CDR1 SSHAT, CDR2 FNYEAQ (reference sequence). This CDR3 comprises 11 residues. CDR3 sequence: CASSGRGTQYF. CDR3 nucleotide sequence: TGTGCCAGCAGCGGGAGGGGAACCCAGTACTTC.

This clonotype has ten or more counts. This sequence joins TRBV19 and TRBJ1-1, with D perhaps TRBD1 (5 bases). Germline V gene data show CDR1 as LNHDA and CDR2 as SQIVND (reference sequence). Trimming removed 10 bases at V and 2 bases at J, with 14 bases between. This CDR3 contains 13 residues. The CDR3 region has the DNA TGTGCCACCGGGGCCTTAGGAAACACTGAAGCTTTCTTT. As protein: CATGALGNTEAFF.

This clonotype has a count of ten or more. This sequence joins TRBV11-2 and TRBJ2-3; D is undetermined. The V and J ends lost 7 bases and 2 bases respectively, with 16 bases between them. CDR1 and CDR2 from the germline V gene are SGHAT and FQNNGV. The CDR3 length is 15 residues. CDR3 nucleotide sequence: TGTGCCAGCACCGAGGTGGCACGGACCACAGATACGCAGTATTTT. Translation: CASTEVARTTDTQYF.

This clonotype came up a few times. This chain joins TRBV29-1 and TRBJ1-5; D call uncertain. Between the trimmed V and J ends, which lost 5 bases and 9 bases, there was a span of 17 bases. Per the germline V gene, CDR1 is SQVTM and CDR2 is ANQGSEA. The CDR3 is made up of 13 amino acids. The DNA for the CDR3 is TGCAGCGTTCGAGGGAGCCCGGAGGGGCCCCAGCATTTT. Translation: CSVRGSPEGPQHF.

This clonotype was counted at least ten times. This chain connects TRBV6-5 to TRBJ2-7, with 8 nucleotides matching TRBD1. Germline V gene lookup returns CDR1 MNHEY and CDR2 SVGAGI. V trimming: 5 bases; J trimming: 3 bases; junction bases outside the gene matches: 6. The CDR3 has 14 residues. The CDR3 DNA reads TGTGCCAGCAGTCCCATCACAGGGGGCTACGAGCAGTACTTC. Residues: CASSPITGGYEQYF.

The table lists this clonotype with many counts. V and J are TRBV6-6 and TRBJ2-3, with D perhaps matching TRBD1 (6 bases). The length of the CDR3 is 13 residues. V lost 8 bases to trimming and J lost 7 bases, with 16 bases between them. In germline, CDR1 is MNHNY, CDR2 SVGAGI (reference sequence). The CDR3 sequence is CASRDNDRNTQYF. CDR3 bases: TGTGCCAGCCGGGACAACGATCGTAATACGCAGTATTTT.

This clonotype was found many times. This chain uses TRBV10-3 with TRBJ2-7; 7 positions agree with TRBD2. Germline trimming cut 2 bases from V and 3 bases from J; bases unmatched to any gene: 7. Germline V gene sequence: CDR1 ENHRY, CDR2 SYGVKD. The CDR3 covers 15 residues. CDR3 amino acids: CAISEDSGGFYEQYF. The CDR3 nucleotides read TGTGCCATCAGTGAGGATTCCGGGGGGTTCTACGAGCAGTACTTC.

The chain couples TRBV19 to TRBJ1-1; unclear D gene. Trimming took 3 bases from V and 0 from J, leaving 8 bases between them. The CDR3 is 14 residues long. Per the germline V gene, CDR1 is LNHDA and CDR2 is SQIVND (reference sequence). The CDR3 region is CASSIQQMNTEAFF. Written as DNA, the CDR3 is TGTGCCAGTAGTATCCAACAGATGAACACTGAAGCTTTCTTT.

This clonotype was recorded many times. V usage is TRBV5-5 and J usage is TRBJ2-3, with TRBD2 matching over 8 bases. Germline V gene sequence: CDR1 SGHKS, CDR2 YYEKEE (reference sequence). V trimming: 4 bases; J trimming: 4 bases; junction bases outside the gene matches: 11. The CDR3 loop spans 16 amino acids. The CDR3 reads CASSAPGRGAADTQYF. The CDR3 region has the DNA TGTGCCAGCAGCGCACCGGGGCGGGGGGCAGCAGATACGCAGTATTTT.

The V and J genes are TRBV5-5 and TRBJ1-1, with D perhaps TRBD1 (6 bases). Germline V gene data show CDR1 as SGHKS and CDR2 as YYEKEE (reference sequence). V was pared by 6 bases and J by 5 bases, with 14 bases between. The CDR3 covers 13 residues. The CDR3 loop reads CASTLGGTTEAFF. In DNA form, the CDR3 reads TGTGCCAGCACCCTAGGGGGGACGACTGAAGCTTTCTTT.

This clonotype occurred many times. V is TRBV4-2 and J is TRBJ2-4; 9 positions agree with TRBD1. Trimming took 0 bases from V and 5 from J; bases not matched to a gene: 5. Germline values: CDR1 LGHNA, CDR2 YNFKEQ. The CDR3 contains 16 residues. CDR3 protein: CASSQEGGQGQNIQYF. The CDR3 DNA is TGTGCCAGCAGCCAAGAGGGGGGACAGGGTCAAAACATTCAGTACTTC.

Only a few counts were recorded for this clonotype. The V and J genes are TRBV5-5 and TRBJ2-5, with D perhaps matching TRBD1 or TRBD2 (6 bases each). The CDR3 is made up of 13 amino acids. Germline CDR1 is SGHKS and CDR2 is YYEKEE (reference sequence). V gave up 4 bases and J gave up 4 bases, with 11 bases separating them. Written as DNA, the CDR3 is TGTGCCAGCAGCCGAGGGGGGTTAGAGACCCAGTACTTC. Protein sequence: CASSRGGLETQYF.

This clonotype showed up many times. The chain employs TRBV24-1 and TRBJ1-5; D may be TRBD1 (6 bases). The CDR3 length is 13 residues. The V and J ends lost 9 bases and 6 bases respectively, with 14 bases between them. Germline assignment: CDR1 KGHDR and CDR2 SFDVKD. CDR3 sequence (DNA): TGTGCCACCCCTACAGGGATGCTTCAGCCCCAGCATTTT. This sequence encodes CATPTGMLQPQHF.

The chain employs TRBV6-6 and TRBJ2-6, with no clear D. V was pared by 4 bases and J by 0 bases, with 7 bases between. Germline CDR1 is MNHNY and CDR2 is SVGAGI (reference sequence). The length of the CDR3 is 15 residues. The CDR3 region has the DNA TGTGCCAGCAGTTCCACCGCCTCTGGGGCCAACGTCCTGACTTTC. This translates into CASSSTASGANVLTF.

Regarding this clonotype: A much more abundant neighbour one base away suggests this may be a read error. The rearrangement uses TRBV7-9 and TRBJ2-7; 7 bases line up with TRBD1. This CDR3 is built from 14 residues. Germline loops: CDR1 SEHNR, CDR2 FQNEAQ (reference sequence). The CDR3 protein is CAISPWTGAYEQYF. The CDR3 DNA sequence: TGTGCCATCAGCCCTTGGACAGGAGCCTACGAGCAGTACTTC.

This chain uses TRBV5-6 with TRBJ1-5; D ambiguous. Per the germline V gene, CDR1 is SGHDT and CDR2 is YYEEEE. There are 15 residues in the CDR3. V was trimmed by 3 bases and J by 7 bases, leaving 17 bases between them. This CDR3 is CASSSGGGLGQPQHF. CDR3 nucleotide sequence: TGTGCCAGCAGCTCGGGAGGCGGGTTGGGGCAGCCCCAGCATTTT.

This clonotype showed up many times. V and J are TRBV5-6 and TRBJ2-7; D may be TRBD1 or TRBD2 (5 bases each). The CDR3 extends over 14 amino acids. Trimming shortened V by 0 bases and J by 7 bases, and 14 bases separated the two germline ends. The germline gives CDR1 SGHDT, CDR2 YYEEEE. Here the CDR3 reads CASSLDRGRGEQYF. The CDR3 DNA reads as TGTGCCAGCAGCTTGGACCGGGGCAGAGGAGAGCAGTACTTC. Complete variable domain (other parts from reference TRBV5-6 and TRBJ2-7): DAGVTQSPTHLIKTRGQQVTLRCSPKSGHDTVSWYQQALGQGPQFIFQYYEEEERQRGNFPDRFSGHQFPNYSSELNVNALLLGDSALYLCASSLDRGRGEQYFGPGTRLTVT.